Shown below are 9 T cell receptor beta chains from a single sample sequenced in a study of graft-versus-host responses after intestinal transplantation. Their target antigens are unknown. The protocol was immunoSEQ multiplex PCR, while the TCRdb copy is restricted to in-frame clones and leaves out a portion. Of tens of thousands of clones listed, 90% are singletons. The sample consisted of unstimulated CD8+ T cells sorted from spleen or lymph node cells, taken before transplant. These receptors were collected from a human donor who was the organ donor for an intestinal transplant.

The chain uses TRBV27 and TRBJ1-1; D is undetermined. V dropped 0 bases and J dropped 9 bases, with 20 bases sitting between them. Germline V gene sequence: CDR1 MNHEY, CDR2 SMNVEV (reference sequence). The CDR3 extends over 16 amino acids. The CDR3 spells CASSLSIGELGYQAFF. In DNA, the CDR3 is TGTGCCAGCAGTTTATCGATCGGGGAGTTGGGGTACCAAGCTTTCTTT.

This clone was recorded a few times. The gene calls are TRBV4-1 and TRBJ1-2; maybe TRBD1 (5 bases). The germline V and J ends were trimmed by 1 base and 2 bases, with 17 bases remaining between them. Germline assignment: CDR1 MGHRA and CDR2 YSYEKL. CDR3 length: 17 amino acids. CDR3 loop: CASSQGRQGNLNYGYTF. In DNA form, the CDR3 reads TGCGCCAGCAGCCAAGGGCGCCAGGGTAATCTCAACTATGGCTACACCTTC.

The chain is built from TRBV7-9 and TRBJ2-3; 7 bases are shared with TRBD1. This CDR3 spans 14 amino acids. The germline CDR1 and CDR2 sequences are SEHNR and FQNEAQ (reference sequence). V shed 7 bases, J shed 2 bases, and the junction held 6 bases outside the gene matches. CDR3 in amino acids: CASTMDRFTDTQYF. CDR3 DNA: TGTGCCAGCACCATGGACAGGTTCACAGATACGCAGTATTTT.

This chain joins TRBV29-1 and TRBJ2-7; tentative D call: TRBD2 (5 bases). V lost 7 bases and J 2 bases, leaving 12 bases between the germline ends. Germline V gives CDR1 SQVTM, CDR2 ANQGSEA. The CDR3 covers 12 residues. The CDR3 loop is CSAGEGPYEQYV. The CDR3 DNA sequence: TGCAGCGCCGGGGAAGGTCCCTACGAGCAGTACGTC.

Here the CDR3 DNA reads TGTGCCAGTAGTATCAGGGATTGGGGGGATCCTGAAGCTTTCTTT. Encoded protein: CASSIRDWGDPEAFF. The chain recombines TRBV19 with TRBJ1-1, with a tentative D call TRBD1 (5 bases). The V end lost 3 bases, the J end lost 6 bases, and 17 bases lay between the germline ends. CDR3 length: 15 amino acids. Per the germline V gene, CDR1 is LNHDA and CDR2 is SQIVND (reference sequence).

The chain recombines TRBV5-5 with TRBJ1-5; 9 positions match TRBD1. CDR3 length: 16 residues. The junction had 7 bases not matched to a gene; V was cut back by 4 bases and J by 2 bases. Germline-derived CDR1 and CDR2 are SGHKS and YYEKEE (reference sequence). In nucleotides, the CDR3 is TGTGCCAGCAGCCAAGCCCGGGACAGGGGCAATCAGCCCCAGCATTTT. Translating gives CASSQARDRGNQPQHF.

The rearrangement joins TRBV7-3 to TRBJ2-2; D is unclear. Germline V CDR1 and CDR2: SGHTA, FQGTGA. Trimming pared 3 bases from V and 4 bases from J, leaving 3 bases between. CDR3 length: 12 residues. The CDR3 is CASSFSTGELFF. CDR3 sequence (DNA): TGTGCCAGCAGCTTTAGCACCGGGGAGCTGTTTTTT.

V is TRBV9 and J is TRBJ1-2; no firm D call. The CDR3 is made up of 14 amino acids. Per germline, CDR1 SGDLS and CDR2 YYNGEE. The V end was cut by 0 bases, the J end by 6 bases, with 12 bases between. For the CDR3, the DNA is TGTGCCAGCAGCGTAGGTGGTTACGGAGATGGCTACACCTTC. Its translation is CASSVGGYGDGYTF. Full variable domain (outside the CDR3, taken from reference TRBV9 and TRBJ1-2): DSGVTQTPKHLITATGQRVTLRCSPRSGDLSVYWYQQSLDQGLQFLIQYYNGEERAKGNILERFSAQQFPDLHSELNLSSLELGDSALYFCASSVGGYGDGYTFGSGTRLTVV.

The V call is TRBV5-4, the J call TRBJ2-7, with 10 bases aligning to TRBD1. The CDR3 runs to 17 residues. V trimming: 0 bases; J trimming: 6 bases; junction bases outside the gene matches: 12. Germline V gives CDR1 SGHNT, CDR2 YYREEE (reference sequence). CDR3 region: CASSLGQGALAYSEQYV. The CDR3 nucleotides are TGTGCCAGCAGCTTGGGACAGGGGGCTCTAGCGTATTCCGAGCAGTACGTC.